This T cell receptor (beta chain) was recorded in a study of T cells after yellow fever vaccination. Study-level points and caveats: A large majority of primary-vaccination clones showed up again after the booster (roughly 95% CD4, around 90% CD8).

As regards this clonotype: Its antigen remains unidentified.

The CDR3 loop spans 15 amino acids. The germline gives CDR1 DFQATT, CDR2 SNEGSKA (reference sequence). Unmatched junction bases numbered 9, after V lost 6 bases and J lost 5 bases. A 5'RACE template-switching step, the method used to make TCR cDNA, added a universal primer site and UMIs. One entry per CDR3 protein, called by TCRdb with MiXCR from the 5' RACE reads. The sample comprises 400,000 or so distinct CDR3 sequences, 6.2% of which are singletons, and over 12% rests with the top ten. This chain links TRBV20-1 with TRBJ2-5, with 13 positions matching TRBD2. The source of this sequence is a man younger than 45 who received the YFV17D yellow fever vaccine. The source material was PBMCs, sampled 5 days after the yellow fever booster vaccination. CDR3 amino acids: CSARTSGSRGETQYF. In nucleotides, the CDR3 is TGCAGTGCAAGGACTAGCGGGAGTCGGGGGGAGACCCAGTACTTC.